The 5 T cell receptor beta chains below all came from one sample that was sequenced in a study of cytotoxic CD8 clonotypes in ibrutinib-treated CLL. Profiled with immunoSEQ multiplex PCR; TCRdb holds only in-frame clones, not every one. The table has about 160,000 clones, more than 75% seen once; the top ten hold about 2%. The material sequenced was PBMCs, taken after 12 months of ibrutinib treatment. These TCRs come from a human donor with chronic lymphocytic leukemia.

The CDR3, as DNA: TGTGCCAGCAGCTTAGAAAGCGGGAGTTACAATGAGCAGTTCTTC. It yields the protein CASSLESGSYNEQFF. The V and J genes are TRBV7-2 and TRBJ2-1, with 8 bases that match TRBD2. Trimming took 1 base from V and 4 from J; bases not matched to a gene: 3. The CDR3 is made up of 15 amino acids. Germline lookup yields CDR1 SGHTA and CDR2 FQGNSA.

The chain carries TRBV6-5 and TRBJ2-7; 7 bases map to TRBD1. The CDR3 extends over 15 amino acids. V gave up 5 bases and J gave up 1 base; unmatched junction bases: 8. The germline CDR1 and CDR2 sequences are MNHEY and SVGAGI. CDR3 residues: CASSREQGVSYEQYF. CDR3 in DNA: TGTGCCAGCAGTAGAGAGCAGGGGGTGTCCTACGAGCAGTACTTC.

The rearrangement uses TRBV28 and TRBJ2-7; a possible D gene is TRBD2 (5 bases). The germline V and J ends were trimmed by 7 bases and 1 base, with 20 bases remaining between them. The CDR3 is made up of 16 amino acids. CDR1 and CDR2 from the germline V gene are MDHEN and SYDVKM. The DNA for the CDR3 is TGTGCCAGCACCCTAGGTAGGCGGACGGGATCCTACGAGCAGTACTTC. Its protein product is CASTLGRRTGSYEQYF.

Only a few counts were recorded for this clone. J is TRBJ1-2 and V is TRBV19; D call uncertain. V lost 6 bases to trimming and J lost 3 bases, with 11 bases between them. The germline CDR1 and CDR2 sequences are LNHDA and SQIVND (reference sequence). The CDR3 totals 13 residues. The CDR3: CASSPWGDYGYTF. CDR3 coding DNA: TGTGCCAGTAGCCCTTGGGGAGACTATGGCTACACCTTC.

Comments on this clone: A much larger clone differs from this one at a single base, so this may be a read error. Additional DNA sequences in this sample encode the identical CDR3. The CDR3: CASLGQGNSPLHF. CDR3 coding DNA: TGTGCCAGCTTGGGGCAGGGAAATTCACCCCTCCACTTT. The chain has TRBV27 and TRBJ1-6, with D perhaps matching TRBD1 (5 bases). There are 13 residues in the CDR3. Trimming removed 8 bases from V and 7 bases from J, with 12 bases in between. Germline V gene lookup returns CDR1 MNHEY and CDR2 SMNVEV (reference sequence).